A selection of T cell receptor beta chains follows, all from one sample in a study of blood T cell repertoires in COVID-19. Produced via immunoSEQ multiplex PCR; TCRdb's table is partial and in-frame only. Of about 350,000 clones in the sample, 89% were seen once. Sequenced: peripheral blood. These receptors all come from a woman aged 55-70 years with COVID-19, enrolled during active disease. CDR3s include the opening cysteine and the closing phenylalanine or tryptophan. D genes are given only for firm matches. Not every row has a clone size; where given, it reads once, few, many or a size class.

>TRBV6-5|once|TRBD1|TRBJ1-1
CASSYHRQGTEAFF
TGTGCCAGCAGTTACCACCGACAGGGCACTGAAGCTTTCTTT
>TRBV29-1|few|NA|TRBJ1-2
CSVEDHTSYGYTF
TGCAGCGTTGAAGATCACACCAGTTATGGCTACACCTTC
>TRBV2|NA|TRBD2|TRBJ2-5
CASSSPLAGGGQETQYF
TGTGCCAGCAGTTCCCCTCTAGCGGGGGGCGGGCAAGAGACCCAGTACTTC
>TRBV7-8|NA|NA|TRBJ1-1
CASRVLDTEAFF
TGTGCCAGCAGGGTCTTAGACACTGAAGCTTTCTTT
>TRBV18|NA|NA|TRBJ1-1
CASSPLVRDTEAFF
TGTGCCAGCTCACCACTCGTGAGGGACACTGAAGCTTTCTTT
>TRBV7-3|NA|NA|TRBJ1-1
CASSLLPLSQNFNTEAFF
TGTGCCAGCAGCCTACTTCCCCTTTCTCAAAATTTTAACACTGAAGCTTTCTTT
>TRBV6-5|NA|TRBD1|TRBJ1-4
CASSSQGAGREKLFF
TGTGCCAGCAGCAGCCAGGGGGCGGGGAGGGAAAAACTGTTTTTT
>TRBV12-3/TRBV12-4|NA|NA|TRBJ1-5
CASRRGGEPQHF
TGTGCCAGCAGGAGGGGAGGTGAGCCCCAGCATTTT
>TRBV27|NA|NA|TRBJ2-7
CASRSGIRGQTSYEQYF
TGTGCCAGCAGGTCGGGAATACGAGGACAGACTTCCTACGAGCAGTACTTC
>TRBV5-8|NA|NA|TRBJ2-1
CASSLARGTLSYNEQFF
TGTGCCAGCAGCTTGGCGCGGGGGACACTTTCCTACAATGAGCAGTTCTTC
>TRBV25-1|NA|TRBD1|TRBJ1-2
CASSEDRGIANYGYTF
TGTGCCAGCAGTGAAGACAGGGGTATAGCTAACTATGGCTACACCTTC
>TRBV7-3|once|NA|TRBJ2-3
CASSWGLTRADTQYF
TGTGCCAGCAGCTGGGGCCTGACCCGCGCGGATACGCAGTATTTT
>TRBV10-3|NA|NA|TRBJ1-6
CAIRPTALNSPLHF
TGTGCCATCAGACCGACAGCCCTAAATTCACCCCTCCACTTT
>TRBV7-8|NA|NA|TRBJ2-7
CASSLVRVVLSSYEQYF
TGTGCCAGCAGCTTAGTGCGAGTGGTTCTGAGCTCCTACGAGCAGTACTTC
>TRBV5-8|few|NA|TRBJ1-2
CASSLKGFYGYTF
TGTGCCAGCAGCTTGAAGGGGTTCTATGGCTACACCTTC
>TRBV28|NA|TRBD2|TRBJ2-7
CASSLSGGQRGEQYF
TGTGCCAGCAGTCTCAGCGGGGGGCAGAGGGGGGAGCAGTACTTC
>TRBV9|NA|TRBD2|TRBJ2-7
CASSAGGSGSYEQYF
TGTGCCAGCAGCGCCGGGGGGTCGGGGTCCTACGAGCAGTACTTC
>TRBV13|NA|NA|TRBJ2-2
CASSFSRTGELFF
TGTGCCAGCAGCTTCTCGCGCACCGGGGAGCTGTTTTTT
>TRBV5-3|few|NA|TRBJ1-5
CARSAGRAPWNQPQHF
TGTGCCAGAAGCGCAGGCAGGGCCCCCTGGAATCAGCCCCAGCATTTT
>TRBV6-4|NA|TRBD1|TRBJ1-1
CASSGTGGTEAFF
TGTGCCAGCAGCGGGACAGGGGGAACTGAAGCTTTCTTT
>TRBV6-5|once|TRBD2|TRBJ2-5
CASRASGGVQETQYF
TGTGCCAGCAGGGCTAGCGGGGGGGTACAAGAGACCCAGTACTTC
>TRBV28|NA|TRBD1|TRBJ2-7
CASRAGTASYEQYF
TGTGCCAGCAGGGCCGGGACAGCTTCCTACGAGCAGTACTTC
>TRBV4-1|NA|NA|TRBJ1-1
CASSRRENTEAFF
TGCGCCAGCAGCCGCAGGGAGAACACTGAAGCTTTCTTT
>TRBV6-6|NA|NA|TRBJ2-3
CASGGSTDTQYF
TGTGCCAGCGGGGGGAGCACAGATACGCAGTATTTT
>TRBV19|NA|TRBD1|TRBJ2-1
CASSPGRNRGRTGNEQFF
TGTGCCAGTAGCCCAGGTCGGAACAGGGGGCGCACAGGAAATGAGCAGTTCTTC
>TRBV19|NA|NA|TRBJ1-1
CASSIALSGTEAFF
TGTGCCAGTAGTATAGCCCTCTCGGGCACTGAAGCTTTCTTT
>TRBV5-1|NA|NA|TRBJ2-3
CASQPGSSTDTQYF
TGCGCCAGCCAGCCGGGATCTAGCACAGATACGCAGTATTTT
>TRBV6-6|once|TRBD2|TRBJ2-5
CASSPGVAGAETQYF
TGTGCCAGCAGCCCCGGGGTAGCGGGGGCCGAGACCCAGTACTTC
>TRBV10-3|NA|NA|TRBJ1-1
CAIRRTAPNTEAFF
TGTGCCATCAGGCGGACAGCCCCGAACACTGAAGCTTTCTTT
>TRBV14|NA|NA|TRBJ1-1
CASSHAGRGRVTEAFF
TGTGCCAGCAGCCATGCCGGGAGGGGACGGGTGACTGAAGCTTTCTTT
>TRBV2|NA|TRBD2|TRBJ2-2
CASSARTSLNTGELFF
TGTGCCAGCAGTGCGAGGACTAGCTTGAACACCGGGGAGCTGTTTTTT
>TRBV7-9|NA|NA|TRBJ1-4
CASSLNEKLFF
TGTGCCAGCAGTCTGAATGAAAAACTGTTTTTT
>TRBV19|NA|NA|TRBJ2-7
CASSLETGFYEQYF
TGTGCCAGTAGTCTCGAGACAGGCTTCTACGAGCAGTACTTC
>TRBV20-1|NA|NA|TRBJ1-1
CSAPSQTEAFF
TGCAGTGCCCCATCCCAAACTGAAGCTTTCTTT
>TRBV4-2|NA|NA|TRBJ2-1
CASEKGGIDNEQFF
TGTGCCAGCGAAAAGGGGGGGATCGACAATGAGCAGTTCTTC
>TRBV5-1|NA|NA|TRBJ1-1
CASSFGGNTEAFF
TGCGCCAGCAGCTTCGGCGGTAACACTGAAGCTTTCTTT
>TRBV28|NA|NA|TRBJ2-2
CASSGTSFANTGELFF
TGTGCCAGCAGTGGGACTTCATTCGCGAACACCGGGGAGCTGTTTTTT